What follows are 25 T cell receptor beta chains derived from one specimen sequenced in a study of cytomegalovirus exposure and HLA in healthy donors. It was with 60 Vbeta and 13 Jbeta primers that the PCR ran. The assay was immunoSEQ multiplex PCR, and TCRdb's table has in-frame clones only and misses some. Of tens of thousands of clones listed, roughly 77% are singletons. The sample comprised PBMCs. All receptors derive from a middle-aged woman in good health and CMV-seropositive.

This clone was detected a few times. The V and J genes are TRBV15 and TRBJ2-7, with TRBD1 as a possible D gene (5 bases). Trimming shortened V by 1 base and J by 5 bases, and 21 bases separated the two germline ends. CDR1 is LNHNV and CDR2 is YYDKDF in the germline V gene (reference sequence). There are 17 residues in the CDR3. This CDR3 is CATSRGLTVGRSHEQYF. The DNA of the CDR3 is TGTGCCACCAGCAGAGGGTTGACAGTCGGTCGGTCCCACGAGCAGTACTTC.

J is TRBJ2-7 and V is TRBV2, with D possibly TRBD1 on 6 matching bases. V lost 6 bases and J lost 2, with 11 bases in between. CDR1 SNHLY and CDR2 FYNNEI come from the germline V gene. The CDR3 consists of 13 residues. The CDR3 protein is CASRGTPTYEQYF. In DNA, the CDR3 is TGTGCCAGCAGGGGGACACCAACCTACGAGCAGTACTTC.

Here the CDR3 DNA reads TGCGCCAGCAGCCCCCGGGGTGAGGGAAACACCATATATTTT. Translated: CASSPRGEGNTIYF. V usage is TRBV5-1 and J usage is TRBJ1-3; no firm D call. This CDR3 is 14 amino acids long. Germline CDR1 is SGHRS and CDR2 is YFSETQ. The ends were cut back, 4 bases at V and 4 bases at J, with 12 bases in the middle.

This clone showed up just once. This sequence joins TRBV7-2 and TRBJ1-1; D might be TRBD1 (5 bases). The germline V and J ends were trimmed by 5 bases and 9 bases, with 19 bases remaining between them. This CDR3 contains 14 residues. The V gene's germline CDR1 is SGHTA and CDR2 FQGNSA. DNA of the CDR3: TGTGCCAGCAGCATATCGGGCGACAGTGGGAAAGCTTTCTTT. Residues: CASSISGDSGKAFF.

V is TRBV6-6 and J is TRBJ1-1; perhaps TRBD1 as D (5 bases). The CDR3 runs to 13 residues. V lost 11 bases, J lost 4 bases, and 17 bases lay in between. Germline CDR1 and CDR2: MNHNY and SVGAGI (reference sequence). The CDR3 nucleotides read TGTGCCCACTGGGGGGGAGGAAGCACTGAAGCTTTCTTT. It encodes CAHWGGGSTEAFF.

The rearrangement uses TRBV5-1 and TRBJ2-1; unclear D gene. The germline V gene encodes CDR1 SGHRS and CDR2 YFSETQ. This CDR3 contains 15 residues. Trimming left V 4 bases short and J 0 bases short, with 11 bases between. CDR3 protein: CASSLDQRSYNEQFF. In nucleotides, the CDR3 is TGCGCCAGCAGCCTCGACCAGCGCTCCTACAATGAGCAGTTCTTC.

The V call is TRBV7-9, the J call TRBJ1-2; D gene uncertain. Germline V lookup: CDR1 SEHNR, CDR2 FQNEAQ (reference sequence). This CDR3 is 11 amino acids long. V was pared by 5 bases and J by 10 bases, with 11 bases between. CDR3 in DNA: TGTGCCAGCAGCCCGCGAAGTGTCTACACCTTC. Encoded protein: CASSPRSVYTF.

The J gene is TRBJ1-1, the V gene TRBV6-1, with TRBD1 identical over 7 bases. The junction had 0 bases not matched to a gene; V was cut back by 3 bases and J by 11 bases. This CDR3 comprises 10 residues. Germline lookup yields CDR1 MNHNS and CDR2 SASEGT. CDR3 DNA: TGTGCCAGCAGTGACAGGGGGGCTTTCTTT. This sequence encodes CASSDRGAFF.

The table lists this clone with a count of one. The chain combines TRBV7-9 with TRBJ2-1; 7 bases are a match to TRBD2. CDR1 SEHNR and CDR2 FQNEAQ come from the germline V gene (reference sequence). This CDR3 is built from 14 residues. J was trimmed by 4 bases and V by 0 bases; bases with no gene match: 0. The CDR3: CASSLAGGYNEQFF. The CDR3 DNA reads as TGTGCCAGCAGCTTAGCGGGAGGGTACAATGAGCAGTTCTTC.

V and J are TRBV15 and TRBJ2-1; TRBD2 aligns across 10 bases. Germline CDR1 and CDR2: LNHNV and YYDKDF (reference sequence). V lost 0 bases, J lost 6 bases, and 14 bases stayed unmatched. The CDR3 runs 19 residues. CDR3 loop: CATSRDVLAGGRVSNEQFF. The DNA for the CDR3 is TGTGCCACCAGCAGAGATGTCTTAGCGGGGGGCCGTGTCTCCAATGAGCAGTTCTTC.

This chain joins TRBV10-3 and TRBJ1-1, with 8 bases identical to TRBD1. V trimming: 1 base; J trimming: 6 bases; junction bases outside the gene matches: 4. The CDR3 loop spans 14 amino acids. Germline CDR1 and CDR2: ENHRY and SYGVKD. Here the CDR3 DNA reads TGTGCCATCAGTGAGTACAGGGGGGACGCTGAAGCTTTCTTT. The encoded protein is CAISEYRGDAEAFF.

V and J are TRBV27 and TRBJ2-3; D gene ambiguous. CDR1 and CDR2 from the germline V gene are MNHEY and SMNVEV (reference sequence). This CDR3 spans 14 amino acids. V lost 7 bases to trimming and J lost 0 bases, with 11 bases between them. For the CDR3, the DNA is TGTGCCAGCACACTCAAAGCTAGCACAGATACGCAGTATTTT. Amino acids: CASTLKASTDTQYF.

The chain recombines TRBV15 with TRBJ2-3; TRBD2 matches at 7 bases. Losses at the gene ends were 5 bases for V and 0 bases for J; bases not matched to a gene: 5. CDR3 size: 15 residues. The germline CDR1 and CDR2 sequences are LNHNV and YYDKDF (reference sequence). CDR3 in DNA: TGTGCCACCAGCGCGGCGGGGGTTAGCACAGATACGCAGTATTTT. Translating it yields CATSAAGVSTDTQYF.

In this sample, this clone turned up a few times. This chain joins TRBV30 and TRBJ2-4, with D possibly being TRBD1 (5 bases). The V end lost 1 base, the J end lost 7 bases, and 14 bases lay between the germline ends. The CDR3 sequence is 14 residues long. Germline V CDR1 and CDR2: GTSNPN, SVGIG (reference sequence). The CDR3, as DNA: TGTGCCTGGAGTGGGGGCAGGGTAGGGAACATTCAGTACTTC. Its protein product is CAWSGGRVGNIQYF.

This chain joins TRBV18 and TRBJ1-2, with a possible D match to TRBD1 (6 bases). The V gene lost 5 bases and the J gene lost 5 bases, with 24 bases spanning the gap. The CDR3 has 17 residues. Per the germline V gene, CDR1 is KGHSH and CDR2 is LQKENI. CDR3 sequence reads: CASSSLGTPGISYGYTF. CDR3 sequence (DNA): TGTGCCAGCTCAAGCCTGGGGACACCGGGGATCTCGTATGGCTACACCTTC.

This clone occurred once. The chain employs TRBV2 and TRBJ1-2; D perhaps matches TRBD1 (6 bases). Looked up from germline, CDR1 is SNHLY and CDR2 is FYNNEI. This CDR3 has 12 amino acids. V was shortened by 6 bases and J by 10 bases, with 15 bases between the two germline ends. Written as DNA, the CDR3 is TGTGCCAGCAGCGAGGGCGGGGGCTCCTACACCTTC. This sequence encodes CASSEGGGSYTF.

Points on this clone: Other DNA sequences in the same sample also yield this CDR3. V usage is TRBV7-2 and J usage is TRBJ1-2, with TRBD1 identical over 11 bases. The CDR3 contains 14 residues. The ends lost 4 bases at V and 4 bases at J; junction bases unmatched: 2. Germline V lookup: CDR1 SGHTA, CDR2 FQGNSA. CDR3 residues: CASSSDRGPYGYTF. CDR3 in DNA: TGTGCCAGCAGCTCGGACAGGGGGCCCTATGGCTACACCTTC.

The genes are TRBV7-9 and TRBJ2-2, with D tentatively TRBD1 (6 bases). CDR3 length equals 15 residues. The V gene's germline CDR1 is SEHNR and CDR2 FQNEAQ (reference sequence). The ends were cut back, 4 bases at V and 6 bases at J, with 15 bases in the middle. DNA of the CDR3: TGTGCCAGCAGCTGGGTCCCGGGACATGCCGGGGAGCTGTTTTTT. It specifies CASSWVPGHAGELFF.

The CDR3 here is CASKIKGTGQPQHF. For the CDR3, the DNA is TGTGCCAGTAAGATAAAGGGGACAGGTCAGCCCCAGCATTTT. The chain links TRBV19 to TRBJ1-5, with TRBD1 matching 8 bases. V lost 7 bases, J lost 6 bases, and 8 bases stayed unmatched. CDR1 LNHDA and CDR2 SQIVND come from the germline V gene (reference sequence). This CDR3 is built from 14 residues.

This chain uses TRBV5-5 with TRBJ2-5; TRBD1 is a possible D gene (7 bases). CDR1 SGHKS and CDR2 YYEKEE come from the germline V gene (reference sequence). The CDR3 spans 14 residues. V lost 1 base, J lost 3 bases, and 10 bases lay in between. The CDR3 loop reads CASSLQGGEETQYF. CDR3 in DNA: TGTGCCAGCAGCTTGCAGGGGGGCGAAGAGACCCAGTACTTC. Variable domain in full (rest from reference TRBV5-5 and TRBJ2-5): DAGVTQSPTHLIKTRGQQVTLRCSPISGHKSVSWYQQVLGQGPQFIFQYYEKEERGRGNFPDRFSARQFPNYSSELNVNALLLGDSALYLCASSLQGGEETQYFGPGTRLLVL.

V gene TRBV11-3 combines with J gene TRBJ2-3; D ambiguous. Trimming shortened V by 1 base and J by 0 bases, and 8 bases separated the two germline ends. Per the germline V gene, CDR1 is SGHNT and CDR2 is YENEEA. The CDR3 spans 15 residues. CDR3 region: CASSLGGRSTDTQYF. In DNA, the CDR3 is TGTGCCAGCAGCTTAGGTGGGCGTAGCACAGATACGCAGTATTTT.

CDR3: CASSPPEGVNEQFF. The CDR3 region has the DNA TGTGCCAGCAGCCCTCCCGAAGGGGTCAATGAGCAGTTCTTC. The chain joins TRBV7-8 to TRBJ2-1; tentative D call: TRBD1 (5 bases). The ends were cut back, 5 bases at V and 6 bases at J, with 14 bases in the middle. The CDR3 extends over 14 amino acids. CDR1 and CDR2 (germline): SGHVS, FQNEAQ.

The chain couples TRBV4-2 to TRBJ1-4; a weak D match, TRBD1 (5 bases). Per the germline V gene, CDR1 is LGHNA and CDR2 is YNFKEQ. V lost 5 bases and J lost 5, with 15 bases in between. The CDR3 sequence is 15 residues long. The chain's CDR3 is CASSLGGAENEKLFF. The CDR3 DNA sequence: TGTGCCAGCAGCTTGGGTGGGGCTGAGAATGAAAAACTGTTTTTT.

CDR3 nucleotides: TGTGCCAGCAGCTCGGTCCGTTACAATGAGCAGTTCTTC. Residues: CASSSVRYNEQFF. V usage is TRBV7-2 and J usage is TRBJ2-1; D unclear. The CDR3 loop spans 13 amino acids. V shed 4 bases and J shed 4 bases, with 8 bases lying between them. Germline assignment: CDR1 SGHTA and CDR2 FQGNSA.

The V and J genes are TRBV19 and TRBJ2-1; a weak D match, TRBD1 (6 bases). The V gene's germline CDR1 is LNHDA and CDR2 SQIVND (reference sequence). Trimming removed 4 bases from V and 3 bases from J, with 19 bases in between. The CDR3 runs 17 residues. The CDR3 loop reads CASSTLSTGPNYNEQFF. In DNA, the CDR3 is TGTGCCAGTAGTACCCTGTCGACAGGCCCCAACTACAATGAGCAGTTCTTC.